The source of this T cell receptor beta chain is a study (dated by TCRdb to between 2015 and 2017). Regarding the study in general: The study set out to test whether tumor-infiltrating Tregs in breast cancer get recruited from blood Tregs or are instead converted in situ from other CD4+ T cell subsets.

Memory CD4+ T cells were isolated as CD4+CD45RO+CD25- cells. Tregs, naive and memory CD4+ T cells from tumor, blood and ipsilateral draining lymph nodes of 5 or 6 breast cancer patients underwent full-length TCR alpha and beta sequencing. Tumor tissue, along with lymph nodes from ipsilateral axillary dissection, was perfused with PBS, minced, and then digested using collagenase I and hyaluronidase. Ficoll density gradient centrifugation was used to isolate mononuclear cells from lymph nodes or from 50 ml of peripheral blood. Sorted cell populations were confirmed by FACS to exceed 90% purity. Amplification of full-length TCR variable regions was done by 5' RACE PCR using constant-region reverse primers, and this step was followed by semi-nested PCR with Nested Universal Primer A. Using the ReliaPrep RNA Cell Miniprep System, total RNA was extracted, and the SMARTer RACE 5'/3' Kit was then used to reverse transcribe the RNA into 5'RACE-ready cDNA. An Illumina MiSeq was used to sequence the full-length TCR alpha and beta libraries, which had been barcoded with multiplex adaptors. The study's own analysis went as follows. For each of nine subset-tissue groups, sequencing data from the five patients were pooled, and the groups were then compared using unsupervised clustering of TCR gene usage. The Morisita-Horn index was used to calculate repertoire similarity, with shared sequences weighted by how much each contributed to each repertoire. TCRdb applied fastp at Q25 and MiXCR to the public reads, then kept only in-frame beta chains. Under each unique CDR3 protein, matching rows form one entry showing the most common genes and DNA. In this record, the V and J calls reflect TCRdb's handling and not the investigators' own analysis. In all, the sample holds roughly 6,100 distinct CDR3 sequences, and about 75% of those were seen once. The ten largest account for about 3.9% of the sample.

Inclusive of the bounding cysteine and phenylalanine, the CDR3 is 13 residues long. The read is trimmed to its CDR3 DNA, 39 bases read in frame from base 1. According to the germline V gene (reference sequence), CDR1 reads DFQATT and CDR2 reads SNEGSKA. Unmatched junction bases come to 5, with V trimmed by 5 bases and J by 4 bases. This clonotype has a handful of counts. What antigen it recognizes has not been identified. The sample holds no much larger clone one base away, and base qualities are not on file. The paper's findings and limits, for the study overall: Tumor memory CD4+ T cell TCR gene usage was found to cluster with blood and lymph node memory CD4+ cells and with lymph node naive CD4+ cells. The TCR alpha and beta sequences of tumor-infiltrating Tregs showed the greatest overlap with tumor naive CD4+ T cells, followed by blood naive CD4+ T cells. The larger-cohort validation was restricted to a single TCR beta V-J rearrangement rather than whole repertoires.

This receptor was obtained from a female donor with breast cancer. This chain joins TRBV20-1 to TRBJ1-2, with 9 central nucleotides matching TRBD1. Sequenced input: memory CD4+ T cells sorted from a lymph node. The cell subset or site label for this specimen denotes: memory CD4+ T cells, CD4+CD45RO+CD25-. The CDR3 amino acid sequence is: CSAPGQGIYGYTF. The nucleotide sequence is given as TGCAGTGCTCCGGGACAGGGTATCTATGGCTACACCTTC.